This TCR beta chain appears in the sequencing data of a study of shared clonotypes between healthy human individuals. General study points: Among non-shared clonotypes, generation probabilities were lower than among those shared by all four donors. With a few donors compared, approximately 5.5% of naive CD4 clonotypes were shared.

For this clone: Its antigen is not identified.

V was trimmed by 5 bases and J by 6 bases, leaving 18 bases between them. Per germline, CDR1 SGHAT and CDR2 FQNNGV. The CDR3 covers 15 residues. The repertoire was sequenced with immunoSEQ multiplex PCR; TCRdb's copy has only in-frame clones and lacks some. The table has roughly 1.4 million clones, 98% seen once; the top ten hold about 0.35%. The chain carries TRBV11-2 and TRBJ2-3, with a weak D call TRBD1 (7 bases). Sequenced material: naive CD4+ T cells sorted from blood. Subset specified: CD45RA+ positively selected. The sequence derives from a man aged 30-40 years in good health. The chain's CDR3 is CASSPRDSLADTQYF. The CDR3 DNA follows: TGTGCCAGCAGCCCGAGGGACAGCCTAGCGGATACGCAGTATTTT.